This T cell receptor beta chain was sequenced in a study of shared clonotypes between healthy human individuals. Across the whole study: The cohort had two women and three men, ages 18 to 49. There were three CD4 naive, three CD4 memory, two CD8 naive and one CD8 memory plates per donor. Findings of the study overall: Generation probabilities were higher for clonotypes shared across all four sorted-subset donors than for unshared ones.

CD45RA-negative memory and CD45RA+ naive subsets were split from the CD4+ cells. Produced via immunoSEQ multiplex PCR; TCRdb's table is partial and in-frame only. The table lists about 2.4 million clones, around nine tenths of them singletons. Concerning this clone itself: Antigen unknown.

The V and J ends lost 3 bases and 6 bases respectively, with 17 bases between them. Germline V gene sequence: CDR1 GTSNPN, CDR2 SVGIG (reference sequence). The CDR3 has 14 amino acids. This chain connects TRBV30 to TRBJ1-2; the D gene is possibly TRBD1 (6 bases). What was sequenced was naive CD4+ T cells sorted from blood. Stated subset: CD45RA+ positively selected. This TCR was recovered from a man aged 18 to 30 in good health. CDR3 amino acids: CAWSMTGPRDGYTF. The CDR3 bases are TGTGCCTGGAGCATGACAGGACCGAGAGATGGCTACACCTTC.